This entry features one T cell receptor (beta chain) sequence. There is no known antigen for this receptor. The input lacks base qualities; no much larger clone sits a single base away. The data originate from a study of blood T cell repertoires in COVID-19 (dated by TCRdb to about 2020). For the wider study: Samples covering the acute and convalescent phases of COVID-19 were provided by collaborators in the United States, Italy and Spain. The sample metadata nearly always contained a de-identified subject ID, COVID-19 status, age in years and sex. The prospective study material was composed of cDNA or gDNA derived from T cells, B-cell-depleted T cells, or PBMCs. The repertoires were released in a freely available public database intended as a resource for research on the immune response to SARS-CoV-2. The dataset comprised deeply sampled blood TCRbeta repertoires from subjects exposed to, actively infected with, or recovered from COVID-19. The samples were drawn from the first 160 participants of the ongoing ImmuneRACE study and from 1,254 subjects provided by 6 global collaborators. Where HLA class I and class II types were available, the types were taken from metadata supplied by the sample provider, not from assay-based typing.

What the work shows at the level of the full study, not this receptor alone: The quantity of clinical and demographic metadata differed by source and by participant and was supplied without curation.

Whole blood was collected in K2EDTA tubes by collaborating institutions according to the institutions' own protocols. Collaborator samples were shipped for TCRbeta analysis as frozen whole blood, isolated PBMCs, or DNA extracted from either sample type. TCRbeta CDR3 regions were amplified from genomic DNA using the immunoSEQ Assay, a bias-controlled multiplex PCR. Under the source paper's analysis protocol: The number of nucleated cells in each sample was estimated from the amplification of reference gene primers within the assay. Sequence reads were collapsed and filtered to measure the absolute abundance of every unique TCRbeta CDR3 rearrangement. For each sample, productive Simpson clonality was calculated by taking the square root of Simpson's diversity index across productive rearrangements. Here the immuneACCESS table is served through TCRdb, limited to in-frame sequences with V and J called. Missing clones are a known gap in these copies; in checked studies unresolved V genes cover under half, and the rest lacks a known reason. V, J and clone size derive from that table, while D and trimming were established from the DNA sequence. The sample yields about 210,000 clones; 88% were counted once. The ten largest clones represent approximately 1.6% of the sample.

Sequenced: peripheral blood. This TCR was sampled from a man aged 65 to 79 with acute or convalescent COVID-19.

The DNA reads TGTGCCAGCTCACTAGCCGACAGTGGGTTTGAAGCTTTCTTT. This translates into CASSLADSGFEAFF. This chain is built from TRBV18 and TRBJ1-1; a weak D assignment points to TRBD1 (5 bases agree). Spanning cysteine to phenylalanine, the CDR3 consists of 14 amino acids. CDR3 DNA only is kept here, 42 bases in frame from base 1. Deletion took 4 bases off V and 7 bases off J, with a span of 16 bases between the germline ends. CDR1 and CDR2 (KGHSH, LQKENI) derive from the germline V gene.